Below, 18 T cell receptor beta chains from the same sample are listed, as sequenced in a study of response to subunit inactivated influenza vaccine (dated by TCRdb to the late 2010s). The library was made by RT-PCR. The instrument was an Illumina HiSeq 2500. TCRdb handled the public reads itself, with Q25 trimming in fastp and clone calling in MiXCR, and kept productive beta chains. Every CDR3 protein is listed once, alongside the most common genes and DNA of its rows. This sample is represented by about 520,000 distinct CDR3 sequences; 25% of them were singletons. The top ten hold around 2% of the sample. The source material was CD4+ T cells sorted from PBMCs, sampled 5 days after vaccination. The receptors stem from a man over 45 who received an inactivated influenza vaccine. Donor details come from another sample of the same person, matched by shared clones.

This chain joins TRBV5-1 and TRBJ2-2; possibly TRBD1 for D (6 bases). Germline CDR1 is SGHRS and CDR2 is YFSETQ. The V gene lost 4 bases and the J gene lost 1 base, with 8 bases spanning the gap. This CDR3 region has 14 residues. The CDR3 nucleotides are TGCGCCAGCAGCAAGACAGGGAACACCGGGGAGCTGTTTTTT. This sequence encodes CASSKTGNTGELFF.

This clonotype has only one observation. This sequence may be a read error, since a much larger clone differs from it by one base. The chain combines TRBV27 with TRBJ1-2, with a possible D match to TRBD1 (6 bases). CDR1 MNHEY and CDR2 SMNVEV come from the germline V gene (reference sequence). The CDR3 is 13 residues long. The V and J ends lost 7 bases and 2 bases respectively, with 11 bases between them. This CDR3 is CASTVDRNYGYTF. The CDR3 nucleotides read TGTGCCAGCACCGTCGACAGGAACTATGGCTACACCTTC.

In this sample, this clonotype turned up a few times. This chain connects TRBV27 to TRBJ2-3; D remains unclear. Trimming pared 0 bases from V and 5 bases from J, leaving 6 bases between. Germline V lookup: CDR1 MNHEY, CDR2 SMNVEV (reference sequence). This CDR3 is built from 13 residues. The CDR3 region has the DNA TGTGCCAGCAGTTTATCGCTGGTAGATACGCAGTATTTT. As protein: CASSLSLVDTQYF.

The chain uses TRBV7-9 and TRBJ2-1, with TRBD2 matching 8 bases. Germline values: CDR1 SEHNR, CDR2 FQNEAQ (reference sequence). V lost 5 bases and J lost 7; bases outside the gene matches: 7. This CDR3 is 14 amino acids long. The CDR3 protein is CASSREGPSNEQFF. CDR3 nucleotides: TGTGCCAGCAGCCGGGAGGGCCCGTCGAATGAGCAGTTCTTC.

V is TRBV28 and J is TRBJ1-2; 7 bases match TRBD1. After removal of 4 bases from V and 4 bases from J, the junction contained 9 bases not matched to a gene. Germline V gene data show CDR1 as MDHEN and CDR2 as SYDVKM. CDR3 size: 15 residues. In DNA, the CDR3 is TGTGCCAGCAGTTCCGCCACGACAGGGAGCTATGGCTACACCTTC. Translating gives CASSSATTGSYGYTF.

This chain connects TRBV12-3 or TRBV12-4 to TRBJ1-1; unclear D gene. The CDR3 runs 13 residues. V lost 8 bases and J 3 bases, leaving 13 bases between the germline ends. CDR3 sequence reads: CASRLHLDTEAFF. CDR3 sequence (DNA): TGTGCCAGCCGGCTCCATTTAGACACTGAAGCTTTCTTT.

The chain combines TRBV29-1 with TRBJ1-1, with D uncertain. V was cut by 5 bases and J by 11 bases, with 18 bases left in between. The germline gives CDR1 SQVTM, CDR2 ANQGSEA. CDR3 length equals 12 residues. The CDR3 loop is CSVQTNDRGAFF. CDR3 sequence (DNA): TGCAGCGTTCAGACAAACGACCGAGGGGCTTTCTTT.

The J gene is TRBJ2-1, the V gene TRBV14, with D tentatively TRBD2 (5 bases). Deletions cut 6 bases from V and 1 base from J, with 22 bases between. Germline V gene sequence: CDR1 SGHDN, CDR2 FVKESK. The CDR3 totals 18 residues. The CDR3 here is CASSFTRSPRRSYNEQFF. In DNA form, the CDR3 reads TGTGCCAGCAGTTTTACTAGGAGCCCACGGAGGTCCTACAATGAGCAGTTCTTC.

The sample holds a few counts of this clonotype. The CDR3 loop is CASSPDPGLSINEQFF. In nucleotides, the CDR3 is TGTGCCAGCAGCCCCGATCCGGGGCTCTCTATCAATGAGCAGTTCTTC. The chain links TRBV3-1 to TRBJ2-1; either TRBD1 or TRBD2 may fit D (5 bases each). Germline CDR1 is LGHDT and CDR2 is YNNKEL (reference sequence). This CDR3 is built from 16 residues. With 4 bases removed from V and 6 bases from J, the gap between germline ends came to 19 bases.

The chain is built from TRBV3-1 and TRBJ1-1; D perhaps matches TRBD1 (5 bases). This CDR3 is built from 15 residues. The V gene's germline CDR1 is LGHDT and CDR2 YNNKEL (reference sequence). V dropped 4 bases and J dropped 3 bases, with 15 bases sitting between them. The chain's CDR3 is CASSPIGGADTEAFF. The CDR3 DNA reads as TGTGCCAGCAGCCCGATCGGAGGGGCTGACACTGAAGCTTTCTTT.

V is TRBV28 and J is TRBJ2-7; 8 bases are a match to TRBD2. The CDR3 covers 14 residues. CDR1 is MDHEN, CDR2 SYDVKM, per germline. V shed 2 bases, J shed 3 bases, and the junction held 3 bases outside the gene matches. Here the CDR3 DNA reads TGTGCCAGCAGTTTACCGGGAGGGGACTACGAGCAGTACTTC. It encodes CASSLPGGDYEQYF.

This clonotype was detected a few times. CDR3 sequence reads: CASSRLGTPTNTGELFF. In DNA form, the CDR3 reads TGTGCCAGCAGCCGACTTGGGACTCCCACCAACACCGGGGAGCTGTTTTTT. The genes are TRBV4-2 and TRBJ2-2, with D tentatively TRBD2 (6 bases). The CDR3 is 17 amino acids. V was pared by 4 bases and J by 2 bases, with 17 bases between. Germline V gives CDR1 LGHNA, CDR2 YNFKEQ.

The V and J genes are TRBV6-6 and TRBJ2-5; tentatively, D is TRBD1 (5 bases). V was cut by 1 base and J by 3 bases, with 6 bases left in between. The CDR3 consists of 13 residues. The germline V gene has CDR1 MNHNY and CDR2 SVGAGI (reference sequence). As DNA, the CDR3 is TGTGCCAGCAGTTACTTGACAGAAGAGACCCAGTACTTC. As protein: CASSYLTEETQYF.

V usage is TRBV5-1 and J usage is TRBJ1-5; the match to TRBD1 covers 7 bases. There are 15 residues in the CDR3. Trimming took 4 bases from V and 3 from J; bases not matched to a gene: 7. Germline CDR1 reads SGHRS; CDR2 reads YFSETQ. CDR3 DNA: TGCGCCAGCAGCGTTACAGGGGCCTTCAATCAGCCCCAGCATTTT. This sequence encodes CASSVTGAFNQPQHF.

This clonotype has ten or more counts. The V call is TRBV13, the J call TRBJ1-6; 8 bases match TRBD1. Germline lookup yields CDR1 PRHDT and CDR2 FYEKMQ (reference sequence). This CDR3 region has 16 residues. V trimming: 3 bases; J trimming: 3 bases; junction bases outside the gene matches: 4. The DNA for the CDR3 is TGTGCCAGCAGCTTGAGGACAGGGAACTATAATTCACCCCTCCACTTT. It specifies CASSLRTGNYNSPLHF. Full variable domain (outside the CDR3, taken from reference TRBV13 and TRBJ1-6): AAGVIQSPRHLIKEKRETATLKCYPIPRHDTVYWYQQGPGQDPQFLISFYEKMQSDKGSIPDRFSAQQFSDYHSELNMSSLELGDSALYFCASSLRTGNYNSPLHFGNGTRLTVT.

The chain links TRBV20-1 to TRBJ2-5; TRBD2 matches at 9 bases. Looked up from germline, CDR1 is DFQATT and CDR2 is SNEGSKA (reference sequence). V lost 3 bases and J lost 2; bases outside the gene matches: 7. There are 15 residues in the CDR3. CDR3: CSARPEAGGQETQYF. The CDR3 nucleotides are TGCAGTGCTAGGCCCGAAGCGGGGGGTCAAGAGACCCAGTACTTC.

The rearrangement joins TRBV12-3 or TRBV12-4 to TRBJ2-3, with a weak D call TRBD2 (6 bases). Deletions cut 8 bases from V and 3 bases from J, with 30 bases between. This CDR3 has 19 residues. CDR3 sequence: CASLSALVGGRVGTDTQYF. The CDR3 nucleotides read TGTGCCAGCCTTTCGGCTTTGGTGGGAGGCAGGGTGGGGACAGATACGCAGTATTTT.

The DNA for the CDR3 is TGTGCCAGCAGCCTCCTACAGGGGTCGTCAAACACCGGGGAGCTGTTTTTT. Its protein product is CASSLLQGSSNTGELFF. The V call is TRBV7-9, the J call TRBJ2-2; TRBD1 matches 7 bases. The V gene's germline CDR1 is SEHNR and CDR2 FQNEAQ (reference sequence). V lost 5 bases to trimming and J lost 2 bases; unmatched junction nucleotides: 11. The CDR3 length is 17 residues. Combining the CDR3 with reference TRBV7-9 and TRBJ2-2 gives the whole variable domain DTGVSQNPRHKITKRGQNVTFRCDPISEHNRLYWYRQTLGQGPEFLTYFQNEAQLEKSRLLSDRFSAERPKGSFSTLEIQRTEQGDSAMYLCASSLLQGSSNTGELFFGEGSRLTVL.